These T cell receptor beta chains were read from a single sample in a study of identical twins. Each CDR3 protein is one row after TCRdb ran MiXCR on the 5' RACE reads. The sample records 500,000 to 550,000 distinct CDR3 sequences, 20% to 25% being singletons. These data also featured in a second study, about yellow fever vaccine responses in identical twins.

The specimen sequenced was CD4+ T cells sorted from blood. Receptor source: a woman aged 18-29 years in good health. The CDR3 runs from the conserved cysteine through the conserved F or W. A D gene is named only where the DNA matches it firmly. Some rows mark clone size as missing; the rest say once, few, many or name a class of expanded clone.

J: TRBJ2-7; V: TRBV7-9; D: TRBD2; size: few; CDR3: CASSFPGSGAYEQYF; DNA: TGTGCCAGCAGCTTCCCGGGTAGCGGGGCCTACGAGCAGTACTTC
J: TRBJ2-7; V: TRBV7-8; D: NA; size: NA; CDR3: CASSLVKGPPYEQYF; DNA: TGTGCCAGCAGCTTAGTTAAGGGACCCCCCTACGAGCAGTACTTC
J: TRBJ2-1; V: TRBV5-1; D: TRBD1; size: few; CDR3: CASRIGQAPYNEQFF; DNA: TGCGCCAGCAGAATAGGACAGGCCCCCTACAATGAGCAGTTCTTC
J: TRBJ1-4; V: TRBV18; D: NA; size: few; CDR3: CASRTSATNEKLFF; DNA: TGTGCCAGCCGAACCAGCGCAACTAATGAAAAACTGTTTTTT
J: TRBJ2-3; V: TRBV7-2; D: NA; size: NA; CDR3: CASSFRGQPTSTDTQYF; DNA: TGTGCCAGCAGCTTCAGGGGCCAGCCAACTAGCACAGATACGCAGTATTTT
J: TRBJ2-1; V: TRBV6-6; D: NA; size: few; CDR3: CASSSQEYNEQFF; DNA: TGTGCCAGCAGTTCTCAGGAGTACAATGAGCAGTTCTTC
J: TRBJ2-1; V: TRBV20-1; D: NA; size: few; CDR3: CSARRGLGNEQFF; DNA: TGCAGTGCTCGAAGGGGGTTAGGTAATGAGCAGTTCTTC
J: TRBJ2-6; V: TRBV5-1; D: NA; size: few; CDR3: CASSKRQSGANVLTF; DNA: TGCGCCAGCAGCAAACGGCAGTCTGGGGCCAACGTCCTGACTTTC
J: TRBJ2-5; V: TRBV11-3; D: NA; size: many; CDR3: CASSSGFQETQYF; DNA: TGTGCCAGCAGCTCAGGGTTCCAAGAGACCCAGTACTTC
J: TRBJ2-5; V: TRBV12-3/TRBV12-4; D: NA; size: few; CDR3: CASSSPGRQGETQYF; DNA: TGTGCCAGCAGTTCTCCGGGACGGCAAGGGGAGACCCAGTACTTC
J: TRBJ1-1; V: TRBV10-3; D: NA; size: NA; CDR3: CAISEAGVTEAFF; DNA: TGTGCCATCAGTGAGGCGGGGGTCACTGAAGCTTTCTTT
J: TRBJ1-2; V: TRBV10-3; D: NA; size: few; CDR3: CAISESGGGYTF; DNA: TGTGCCATCAGTGAGTCCGGGGGTGGCTACACCTTC
J: TRBJ1-2; V: TRBV5-5; D: TRBD1; size: NA; CDR3: CASSLGGGGANYGYTF; DNA: TGTGCCAGCAGCTTGGGAGGGGGCGGCGCTAACTATGGCTACACCTTC
J: TRBJ2-1; V: TRBV12-3/TRBV12-4; D: NA; size: NA; CDR3: CASSQQGVRAYNEQFF; DNA: TGTGCCAGCAGTCAACAGGGCGTCCGGGCCTACAATGAGCAGTTCTTC
J: TRBJ2-1; V: TRBV5-1; D: NA; size: NA; CDR3: CASSLVGARGNEQFF; DNA: TGCGCCAGCAGCTTGGTGGGGGCGCGTGGCAATGAGCAGTTCTTC
J: TRBJ2-2; V: TRBV28; D: NA; size: few; CDR3: CASGGRRGRGSNTGELFF; DNA: TGTGCCAGCGGGGGCCGAAGGGGGCGGGGGAGTAACACCGGGGAGCTGTTTTTT
J: TRBJ2-2; V: TRBV12-3/TRBV12-4; D: TRBD1; size: NA; CDR3: CASRGTGVTGELFF; DNA: TGTGCCAGCAGGGGGACAGGGGTCACCGGGGAGCTGTTTTTT
J: TRBJ1-1; V: TRBV5-1; D: TRBD1; size: NA; CDR3: CASTPGGGGTEAFF; DNA: TGCGCCAGCACCCCAGGGGGTGGGGGCACTGAAGCTTTCTTT
J: TRBJ1-1; V: TRBV19; D: NA; size: NA; CDR3: CASTNSFGVTTEAFF; DNA: TGTGCCAGTACTAATTCTTTCGGGGTCACCACTGAAGCTTTCTTT
J: TRBJ1-1; V: TRBV5-1; D: NA; size: NA; CDR3: CASSLDRFAEAFF; DNA: TGCGCCAGCAGCTTGGATAGGTTCGCTGAAGCTTTCTTT
J: TRBJ2-5; V: TRBV20-1; D: NA; size: NA; CDR3: CSARGVRETQYF; DNA: TGCAGTGCCCGAGGGGTCCGAGAGACCCAGTACTTC
J: TRBJ2-5; V: TRBV3-1; D: NA; size: NA; CDR3: CASSQRRGQQETQYF; DNA: TGTGCCAGCAGTCAAAGGAGGGGACAGCAAGAGACCCAGTACTTC
J: TRBJ2-1; V: TRBV7-7; D: TRBD1; size: NA; CDR3: CASSSGQGFSGGNYNEQFF; DNA: TGTGCCAGCAGCTCGGGACAGGGGTTCTCCGGAGGAAACTACAATGAGCAGTTCTTC
J: TRBJ2-1; V: TRBV5-1; D: TRBD2; size: few; CDR3: CASSLGLAGLSYNEQFF; DNA: TGCGCCAGCAGTCTCGGACTAGCGGGGCTGTCCTACAATGAGCAGTTCTTC
J: TRBJ2-4; V: TRBV28; D: TRBD1; size: few; CDR3: CASSSGQTGSKNIQYF; DNA: TGTGCCAGCAGTTCGGGACAGACCGGTTCCAAAAACATTCAGTACTTC
J: TRBJ1-1; V: TRBV9; D: TRBD1; size: NA; CDR3: CASSAGQGPSEAFF; DNA: TGTGCCAGCAGCGCGGGACAGGGTCCGTCTGAAGCTTTCTTT
J: TRBJ1-1; V: TRBV11-2; D: TRBD1; size: NA; CDR3: CASSSIEDRGQAEAFF; DNA: TGTGCCAGCAGCTCGATTGAGGACAGGGGGCAGGCTGAAGCTTTCTTT
J: TRBJ2-3; V: TRBV6-1; D: NA; size: NA; CDR3: CASSDPRTGTTDTQYF; DNA: TGTGCCAGCAGTGACCCTAGGACCGGAACCACAGATACGCAGTATTTT
J: TRBJ2-5; V: TRBV5-1; D: TRBD2; size: many; CDR3: CASSLAGGRETQYF; DNA: TGTGCCAGCAGCTTAGCGGGGGGGCGAGAGACCCAGTACTTC
J: TRBJ2-5; V: TRBV14; D: NA; size: NA; CDR3: CASSQQRPERFVLETQYF; DNA: TGTGCCAGCAGCCAACAACGGCCCGAACGATTCGTTTTGGAGACCCAGTACTTC
J: TRBJ2-2; V: TRBV20-1; D: NA; size: few; CDR3: CSARPPSVNTGELFF; DNA: TGCAGTGCTAGGCCTCCTTCAGTAAACACCGGGGAGCTGTTTTTT
J: TRBJ1-1; V: TRBV7-9; D: TRBD1; size: few; CDR3: CASSLTRDRNTEAFF; DNA: TGTGCCAGCAGCTTAACCCGGGACAGGAACACTGAAGCTTTCTTT
J: TRBJ2-1; V: TRBV20-1; D: NA; size: NA; CDR3: CSATTYNEQFF; DNA: TGCAGTGCTACAACATACAATGAGCAGTTCTTC
J: TRBJ2-7; V: TRBV20-1; D: NA; size: few; CDR3: CSAATGSSYEQYF; DNA: TGCAGTGCTGCTACAGGGAGCTCCTACGAGCAGTACTTC
J: TRBJ2-5; V: TRBV29-1; D: NA; size: few; CDR3: CSVLLVETQYF; DNA: TGCAGCGTTCTTTTGGTAGAGACCCAGTACTTC
J: TRBJ2-1; V: TRBV19; D: TRBD2; size: few; CDR3: CATTLGRDYNEQFF; DNA: TGTGCCACCACCCTCGGGAGGGATTACAATGAGCAGTTCTTC
J: TRBJ1-1; V: TRBV9; D: NA; size: few; CDR3: CASSKQALNTEAFF; DNA: TGTGCCAGCAGCAAACAGGCCCTGAACACTGAAGCTTTCTTT
J: TRBJ2-3; V: TRBV7-2; D: NA; size: few; CDR3: CASSLDIGPDTQYF; DNA: TGTGCCAGCAGCTTAGATATAGGGCCAGATACGCAGTATTTT
J: TRBJ2-7; V: TRBV27; D: TRBD2; size: NA; CDR3: CATAKLAGGHYEQYF; DNA: TGTGCCACCGCGAAACTAGCGGGAGGGCACTACGAGCAGTACTTC
J: TRBJ1-2; V: TRBV20-1; D: NA; size: few; CDR3: CSARSEGSYTF; DNA: TGCAGTGCTAGAAGTGAGGGAAGCTACACCTTC
J: TRBJ2-2; V: TRBV27; D: TRBD2; size: NA; CDR3: CASSLLAVVTGELFF; DNA: TGTGCCAGCAGTTTACTAGCGGTGGTCACCGGGGAGCTGTTTTTT
J: TRBJ2-2; V: TRBV18; D: TRBD2; size: few; CDR3: CASSWTSRTGELFF; DNA: TGTGCCAGCTCGTGGACTAGCCGCACCGGGGAGCTGTTTTTT
J: TRBJ2-6; V: TRBV4-1; D: TRBD1; size: NA; CDR3: CASSQDWDRGRPGGANVLTF; DNA: TGCGCCAGCAGCCAAGACTGGGACAGGGGGCGCCCCGGTGGGGCCAACGTCCTGACTTTC
J: TRBJ2-5; V: TRBV11-1; D: TRBD1; size: NA; CDR3: CASSLVVVGTGSKYQETQYF; DNA: TGTGCCAGCAGCTTAGTGGTTGTTGGGACAGGGTCGAAGTACCAAGAGACCCAGTACTTC
J: TRBJ2-1; V: TRBV9; D: TRBD2; size: NA; CDR3: CAGSTRLAGVYNEQFF; DNA: TGTGCCGGCAGCACACGACTAGCGGGAGTCTACAATGAGCAGTTCTTC
J: TRBJ1-6; V: TRBV12-3/TRBV12-4; D: TRBD1; size: few; CDR3: CATRTGQNSPLHF; DNA: TGTGCCACCCGGACAGGGCAGAATTCACCCCTCCACTTT
J: TRBJ1-2; V: TRBV28; D: TRBD1; size: few; CDR3: CASSLQGARNYGYTF; DNA: TGTGCCAGCAGCCTACAGGGGGCGCGTAACTATGGCTACACCTTC
J: TRBJ2-1; V: TRBV14; D: TRBD2; size: many; CDR3: CASSQIAGGPDNEQFF; DNA: TGTGCCAGCAGCCAAATAGCGGGAGGACCTGACAATGAGCAGTTCTTC
J: TRBJ2-3; V: TRBV7-2; D: NA; size: NA; CDR3: CASSLLAPPTDTQYF; DNA: TGTGCCAGCAGCTTACTGGCCCCCCCCACAGATACGCAGTATTTT
J: TRBJ1-2; V: TRBV4-1; D: NA; size: NA; CDR3: CASSPRLDWNYGYTF; DNA: TGCGCCAGCAGCCCCCGACTTGACTGGAACTATGGCTACACCTTC
J: TRBJ2-1; V: TRBV5-1; D: NA; size: NA; CDR3: CASSLGGIPPLNEQFF; DNA: TGCGCCAGCAGCTTGGGGGGAATACCTCCTCTCAATGAGCAGTTCTTC
J: TRBJ2-3; V: TRBV4-2; D: TRBD2; size: few; CDR3: CASSQELAGYTDTQYF; DNA: TGTGCCAGCAGCCAAGAATTAGCGGGGTACACAGATACGCAGTATTTT
J: TRBJ1-2; V: TRBV10-3; D: NA; size: NA; CDR3: CAISEGTSNYGYTF; DNA: TGTGCCATCAGTGAAGGGACTTCTAACTATGGCTACACCTTC
J: TRBJ2-7; V: TRBV29-1; D: TRBD1; size: NA; CDR3: CSAKGQMSYEQYF; DNA: TGCAGCGCCAAGGGACAGATGTCCTACGAGCAGTACTTC
J: TRBJ1-2; V: TRBV29-1; D: NA; size: few; CDR3: CSVVVGQGRYGYTF; DNA: TGCAGCGTTGTAGTAGGGCAGGGTCGCTATGGCTACACCTTC
J: TRBJ1-1; V: TRBV20-1; D: TRBD1; size: few; CDR3: CSARDLVTGGAEAFF; DNA: TGCAGTGCTAGAGACCTTGTGACAGGGGGTGCTGAAGCTTTCTTT
J: TRBJ2-5; V: TRBV4-1; D: NA; size: NA; CDR3: CASSQGSAGQETQYF; DNA: TGCGCCAGCAGCCAAGGCTCTGCAGGACAAGAGACCCAGTACTTC